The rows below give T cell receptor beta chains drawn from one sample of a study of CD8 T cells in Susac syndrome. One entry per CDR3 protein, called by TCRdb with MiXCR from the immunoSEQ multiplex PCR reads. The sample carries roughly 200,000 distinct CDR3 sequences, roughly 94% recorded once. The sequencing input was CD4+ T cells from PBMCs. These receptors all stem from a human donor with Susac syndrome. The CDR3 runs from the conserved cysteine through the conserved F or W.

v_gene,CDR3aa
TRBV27,CASSLRRVSYEQYF
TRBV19,CASSPSRDRGHEQYF
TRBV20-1,CSARDSRAGSHTEAFF
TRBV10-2,CASSVSGGLYEQYF
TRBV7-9,CASSSTPRETQYF
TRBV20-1,CSARPGQGSQKTQYF
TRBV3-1,CASSWGGPNSYQETQYF
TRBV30,CAWGRGADTEAFF
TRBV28,CASSFWAGANVLTF
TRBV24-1,CATSDASGSSYNEQFF
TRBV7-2,CASSLGRDRTEAFF
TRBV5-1,CASSLRTGITGELFF
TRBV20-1,CSADKTSGNEQFF
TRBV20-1,CSARESGYEQYF
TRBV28,CASGRQHPYEQYF
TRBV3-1,CASGMAEKLFF
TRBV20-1,CSARDAGGVNERFF
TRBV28,CASTRRGTGTTNEKLFF
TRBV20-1,CSASEVMNTEAFF
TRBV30,CAWSWPLRGTEAFF
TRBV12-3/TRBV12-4,CASRLRTAGYTF
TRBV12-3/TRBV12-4,CASSLLGATEAFF
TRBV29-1,CSAIQGGSTEAFF
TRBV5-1,CASSGGPGLAGTYNEQFF
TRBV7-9,CASSLGDRSDYGYTF
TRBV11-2,CASSFDPGDAEAFF
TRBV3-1,CASSQIPGGGTDTQYF